The text below deals with one TCR beta chain. Per the study methods: It was from reference gene primer amplification that nucleated cell counts were estimated. Measured with immunoSEQ multiplex PCR; TCRdb has only the in-frame clones, and not every one. That table furnishes V, J and clone size, whereas the DNA furnished D and trimming. The table lists a few hundred thousand clones, around nine tenths of them singletons. CDR1 LGHNA and CDR2 YNFKEQ come from the germline V gene. V lost 5 bases, J lost 0 bases, and 6 bases stayed unmatched. The CDR3 runs 16 residues. The sample comes from a study of blood T cell repertoires in COVID-19. The wider study: PBMCs, B-cell-depleted T cells, or T cells were the source of the cDNA or gDNA that made up the material.

Sequencing was performed on peripheral blood. The J gene is TRBJ1-3, the V gene TRBV4-2; 8 bases are shared with TRBD1. This TCR was recovered from a woman aged 30 to 39 with COVID-19, enrolled during active disease. CDR3 loop: CASSSGQASSGNTIYF. The CDR3 region has the DNA TGTGCCAGCAGCTCGGGACAGGCGAGCTCTGGAAACACCATATATTTT.